These 25 T cell receptor beta chains originate from one sample sequenced in a study of shared clonotypes between healthy human individuals. The table came from immunoSEQ multiplex PCR; TCRdb's copy has only in-frame clones and leaves some out. Altogether around 1.1 million clones are present, 75% to 80% being singletons, with the ten largest covering 0.5% to 0.65%. The sample consisted of memory CD4+ T cells from PBMCs. Subset reported: CD45RA-negative fraction. The receptors here all came from a young man in good health. Some clones in this sample may be carry-over from other donors' samples.

This clone was detected only once. V usage is TRBV12-5 and J usage is TRBJ2-1; D is perhaps TRBD2 (5 bases). CDR3 length equals 17 residues. The germline CDR1 and CDR2 sequences are LGHNT and FRNRAP. Trimming removed 0 bases at V and 0 bases at J, with 12 bases between. The CDR3 here is CASGLVLGGSSYNEQFF. The CDR3 nucleotides are TGTGCTAGTGGTTTGGTACTAGGAGGTAGCTCCTACAATGAGCAGTTCTTC.

The chain employs TRBV19 and TRBJ1-5; no reliable D call. CDR1 is LNHDA, CDR2 SQIVND, per germline (reference sequence). The CDR3 runs 12 residues. V lost 4 bases and J lost 2, with 3 bases in between. The CDR3 loop is CASSKGNQPQHF. The CDR3 DNA reads TGTGCCAGTAGTAAGGGCAATCAGCCCCAGCATTTT.

The chain recombines TRBV29-1 with TRBJ1-1, with D maybe TRBD1 (5 bases). Trimming removed 7 bases at V and 3 bases at J, with 24 bases between. The CDR3 contains 16 residues. Germline assignment: CDR1 SQVTM and CDR2 ANQGSEA. The CDR3 reads CSANPGTSGGYTEAFF. For the CDR3, the DNA is TGCAGCGCCAATCCCGGGACTTCGGGCGGTTACACTGAAGCTTTCTTT.

V gene TRBV6-1 combines with J gene TRBJ1-2; 10 bases fit TRBD1. The CDR3 extends over 14 amino acids. Germline assignment: CDR1 MNHNS and CDR2 SASEGT. After removal of 7 bases from V and 3 bases from J, the junction contained 5 bases not matched to a gene. The CDR3 reads CASIRQGADYGYTF. The CDR3 bases are TGTGCCAGCATCCGACAGGGGGCGGACTATGGCTACACCTTC.

The chain's CDR3 is CASSAASIPTQYF. The CDR3, as DNA: TGCGCCAGCAGTGCGGCTAGCATTCCTACGCAGTATTTT. The chain has TRBV10-1 and TRBJ2-3; the D gene is possibly TRBD2 (5 bases). Germline CDR1 reads WNHNN; CDR2 reads SYGVQD (reference sequence). The CDR3 spans 13 residues. Trimming left V 4 bases short and J 8 bases short, with 13 bases between.

In this sample, this clone turned up a few times. One base away lies a much larger clone, so this may be a sequencing read error. This sequence joins TRBV30 and TRBJ2-4, with 9 positions matching TRBD1. From germline, CDR1 is GTSNPN and CDR2 SVGIG (reference sequence). CDR3 size: 18 residues. CDR3 DNA: TGTGCCTGGAGTTCCGACAGGGGGTTTACATTAGCCAAAAGCATTCAGTACTTC. Translation: CAWSSDRGFTLAKSIQYF.

This clone was recorded a few times. The J gene is TRBJ2-1, the V gene TRBV19; D is ambiguous. The CDR3 sequence is 13 residues long. CDR1 is LNHDA and CDR2 is SQIVND in the germline V gene (reference sequence). V shed 1 base and J shed 7 bases, with 8 bases lying between them. The CDR3 DNA reads as TGTGCCAGTAGTATAGGATCCCTGAATGAGCAGTTCTTC. As protein: CASSIGSLNEQFF.

The chain recombines TRBV18 with TRBJ2-1; 14 bases are shared with TRBD2. Germline values: CDR1 KGHSH, CDR2 LQKENI. The CDR3 is made up of 15 amino acids. J was trimmed by 6 bases and V by 5 bases; bases with no gene match: 3. The chain's CDR3 is CASSATSGRGNEQFF. CDR3 nucleotides: TGTGCCAGCTCAGCGACTAGCGGGAGGGGCAATGAGCAGTTCTTC.

The gene calls are TRBV6-1 and TRBJ2-7; possibly TRBD1 for D (6 bases). The CDR3 is 11 amino acids. The germline V and J ends were trimmed by 10 bases and 7 bases, with 14 bases remaining between them. Germline V gene lookup returns CDR1 MNHNS and CDR2 SASEGT. The CDR3 DNA is TGTGCCACCCAGGGGTCGGAAGAGCAGTACTTC. Translated: CATQGSEEQYF.

The chain employs TRBV27 and TRBJ2-3; the D is unclear. The CDR3 runs 15 residues. Germline values: CDR1 MNHEY, CDR2 SMNVEV (reference sequence). Trimming stripped 6 bases from V and 2 bases from J, with 15 bases between. CDR3 nucleotide sequence: TGTGCCAGCAGGAAGTGGATTACGTTCACAGATACGCAGTATTTT. Translated, it gives CASRKWITFTDTQYF.

The chain links TRBV19 to TRBJ2-2, with TRBD1 matching over 9 bases. The V segment lost 4 bases and the J segment 2 bases; nucleotides outside the gene matches: 8. The germline gives CDR1 LNHDA, CDR2 SQIVND (reference sequence). This CDR3 has 17 amino acids. The CDR3 DNA reads TGTGCCAGTAGTACCTACTCGACAGGGGGTAACACCGGGGAGCTGTTTTTT. Translation gives CASSTYSTGGNTGELFF.

The CDR3 DNA is TGCAGTGCTCGGGACAGACATGAAGCTTTCTTT. This sequence encodes CSARDRHEAFF. The chain couples TRBV20-1 to TRBJ1-1; 7 positions match TRBD1. Germline values: CDR1 DFQATT, CDR2 SNEGSKA (reference sequence). The CDR3 is 11 amino acids. The J segment lost 7 bases and the V segment lost 5 bases, leaving 4 bases of the junction unmatched.

This chain connects TRBV25-1 to TRBJ1-1; weak D call: TRBD1 (6 bases). V was trimmed by 4 bases and J by 4 bases, leaving 13 bases between them. CDR1 is MGHDK and CDR2 is SYGVNS in the germline V gene. There are 14 residues in the CDR3. The CDR3 bases are TGTGCCAGCAGTGTGCCAGGGGCCGGCACTGAAGCTTTCTTT. This sequence encodes CASSVPGAGTEAFF. Complete variable domain (other parts from reference TRBV25-1 and TRBJ1-1): EADIYQTPRYLVIGTGKKITLECSQTMGHDKMYWYQQDPGMELHLIHYSYGVNSTEKGDLSSESTVSRIRTEHFPLTLESARPSHTSQYLCASSVPGAGTEAFFGQGTRLTVV.

This chain links TRBV4-2 with TRBJ1-2; TRBD1 might be the D (5 bases). CDR1 is LGHNA, CDR2 YNFKEQ, per germline. The CDR3 contains 14 residues. Trimming took off 4 bases at V and 4 bases at J, with 13 bases between the two ends. The CDR3 region is CASSLGGDFYGYTF. The DNA for the CDR3 is TGTGCCAGCAGCCTCGGGGGGGACTTCTATGGCTACACCTTC.

The count of this clone is one. This chain connects TRBV18 to TRBJ2-3, with D tentatively TRBD1 (6 bases). The germline V gene encodes CDR1 KGHSH and CDR2 LQKENI. Trimming pared 0 bases from V and 6 bases from J, leaving 19 bases between. This CDR3 spans 17 amino acids. CDR3 bases: TGTGCCAGCTCACCACCTCAGGGGTTGATATCGGCTGATACGCAGTATTTT. It specifies CASSPPQGLISADTQYF. The full variable domain, completed using reference TRBV18 and TRBJ2-3, is NAGVMQNPRHLVRRRGQEARLRCSPMKGHSHVYWYRQLPEEGLKFMVYLQKENIIDESGMPKERFSAEFPKEGPSILRIQQVVRGDSAAYFCASSPPQGLISADTQYFGPGTRLTVL.

The chain couples TRBV6-6 to TRBJ2-6, with unresolved D. V was cut by 7 bases and J by 0 bases, with 4 bases left in between. This CDR3 contains 13 residues. CDR1 is MNHNY and CDR2 is SVGAGI in the germline V gene (reference sequence). DNA for the CDR3: TGTGCCAGCATGGACTCTGGGGCCAACGTCCTGACTTTC. This codes for CASMDSGANVLTF.

V gene TRBV10-2 combines with J gene TRBJ1-2, with 10 bases lining up with TRBD1. Looked up from germline, CDR1 is WSHSY and CDR2 is SAAADI. V lost 3 bases to trimming and J lost 3 bases; unmatched junction nucleotides: 4. The CDR3 is made up of 15 amino acids. The CDR3 region is CASSDTGTGDYGYTF. The CDR3 DNA is TGCGCCAGCAGTGACACCGGGACAGGGGACTATGGCTACACCTTC.

This clone was counted only a few times. Other DNA sequences of this sample code for an identical CDR3. The rearrangement joins TRBV5-4 to TRBJ2-7, with 7 bases aligning to TRBD2. This CDR3 has 14 residues. Germline CDR1 reads SGHNT; CDR2 reads YYREEE (reference sequence). Trimming at V came to 4 bases and at J to 3 bases, leaving 7 bases not matched to a gene. The CDR3 loop reads CASSHTGGDYEQYF. The CDR3 nucleotides read TGTGCCAGCAGCCATACGGGAGGCGACTACGAGCAGTACTTC.

The V and J genes are TRBV4-1 and TRBJ2-3; no clear D gene. Germline V gene sequence: CDR1 MGHRA, CDR2 YSYEKL. The CDR3 runs to 12 residues. V lost 3 bases, J lost 6 bases, and 7 bases lay in between. This CDR3 is CASSHIYDTQYF. The CDR3, as DNA: TGCGCCAGCAGCCACATTTACGATACGCAGTATTTT.

This clone showed up just a few times. DNA of the CDR3: TGTGCCAGCAGGGCCTCAGGAGGGAATGAGCAGTTCTTC. It translates to CASRASGGNEQFF. V and J are TRBV2 and TRBJ2-1; a weak D match, TRBD2 (6 bases). CDR3 size: 13 residues. V shed 6 bases and J shed 7 bases, with 13 bases lying between them. The germline V gene has CDR1 SNHLY and CDR2 FYNNEI.

This clone was detected many times. The sample has other DNA sequences that encode this CDR3 too. V gene TRBV2 combines with J gene TRBJ2-2; D is unresolved. Germline V CDR1 and CDR2: SNHLY, FYNNEI. The germline V and J ends were trimmed by 4 bases and 0 bases, with 6 bases remaining between them. The CDR3 covers 14 residues. The CDR3 coding sequence is TGTGCCAGCAGTGTCTCTACGAACACCGGGGAGCTGTTTTTT. It specifies CASSVSTNTGELFF.

The chain carries TRBV18 and TRBJ2-1; 13 bases fit TRBD2. V shed 3 bases and J 8 bases; nucleotides not matched to a gene: 7. The CDR3 runs 16 residues. Germline-derived CDR1 and CDR2 are KGHSH and LQKENI. The CDR3 DNA is TGTGCCAGCTCACCTTGGACTAGCGGGAGTCCTGATGAGCAGTTCTTC. It encodes CASSPWTSGSPDEQFF.

The V call is TRBV11-2, the J call TRBJ1-1; 8 bases map to TRBD1. Losses at the gene ends were 2 bases for V and 5 bases for J; bases not matched to a gene: 4. From germline, CDR1 is SGHAT and CDR2 FQNNGV. This CDR3 spans 14 amino acids. For the CDR3, the DNA is TGTGCCAGCAGCTTACAGGGGGCGCGGACTGAAGCTTTCTTT. It specifies CASSLQGARTEAFF.

The CDR3: CASKTDGHYGYTF. In DNA form, the CDR3 reads TGTGCCAGCAAGACCGACGGGCACTATGGCTACACCTTC. This chain uses TRBV6-6 with TRBJ1-2; D remains unclear. Trimming left V 7 bases short and J 3 bases short, with 12 bases between. CDR1 and CDR2 from the germline V gene are MNHNY and SVGAGI (reference sequence). The CDR3 sequence is 13 residues long.

The chain has TRBV7-8 and TRBJ1-4; a possible D gene is TRBD1 (5 bases). V lost 6 bases to trimming and J lost 7 bases, with 15 bases between them. CDR1 is SGHVS and CDR2 is FQNEAQ in the germline V gene. The CDR3 has 14 amino acids. CDR3 in DNA: TGTGCCAGCAGGCTGGGGGAGAACAGTGAAAAACTGTTTTTT. This translates into CASRLGENSEKLFF.